This T cell receptor beta chain was identified in a study of neurological immune-mediated disorders. This clonotype occurred many times. 5'RACE with 10-nucleotide random UMIs generated the cDNA. Over 200 million TCR-beta sequences (from 15-18 subjects) were yielded by each sequencing run. TCRdb fed the 5' RACE reads into MiXCR, producing one record per CDR3 protein. This sample has tens of thousands of distinct CDR3 sequences; roughly 10% occur once, and the top ten carry around an eighth. V lost 9 bases, J lost 5 bases, and 9 bases lay in between. The CDR3 totals 12 residues. CDR1 is KGHDR and CDR2 is SFDVKD in the germline V gene. As to time point: longitudinal time-point 2. It was blood bank volunteers in Maryland, USA who made up the healthy controls. Unsorted libraries were derived from 2 million PBMCs stored at -80 C.

The sample was PBMCs. The rearrangement joins TRBV24-1 to TRBJ2-2, with D perhaps TRBD2 (6 bases). The sequence was collected from a man between 25 and 39 years old in good health. CDR3 loop: CATRRGTGELFF. The CDR3 region has the DNA TGTGCCACCCGCCGGGGGACCGGGGAGCTGTTTTTT.